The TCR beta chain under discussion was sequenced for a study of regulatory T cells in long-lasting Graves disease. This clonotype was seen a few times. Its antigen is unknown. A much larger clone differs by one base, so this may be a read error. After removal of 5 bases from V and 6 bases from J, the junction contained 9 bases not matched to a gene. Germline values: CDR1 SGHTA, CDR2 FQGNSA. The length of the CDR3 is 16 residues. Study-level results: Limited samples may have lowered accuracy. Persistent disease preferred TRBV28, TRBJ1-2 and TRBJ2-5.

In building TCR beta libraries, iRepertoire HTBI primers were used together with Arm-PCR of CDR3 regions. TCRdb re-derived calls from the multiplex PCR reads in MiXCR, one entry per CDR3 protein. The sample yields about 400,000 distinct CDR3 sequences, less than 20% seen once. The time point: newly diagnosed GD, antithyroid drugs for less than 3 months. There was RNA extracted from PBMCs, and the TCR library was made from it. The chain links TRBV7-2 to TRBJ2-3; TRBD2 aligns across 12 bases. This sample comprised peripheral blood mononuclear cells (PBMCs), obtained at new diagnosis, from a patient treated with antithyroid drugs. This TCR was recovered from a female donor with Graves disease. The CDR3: CASSQTAGLAGDTQYF. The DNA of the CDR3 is TGTGCCAGCAGCCAGACCGCCGGACTAGCGGGGGATACGCAGTATTTT.